The text below deals with one T cell receptor beta chain. The antigen is not known. This sample is drawn from a study of vaccination and CD4 T cells after COVID-19. Treatment: approximately nine-day PBMC culture with coronavirus spike peptide pools or control peptides (ViraFEST assay). After expanding antigen-specific T cells with peptide pools, ViraFEST sequenced their TCRs. Trimming shortened V by 4 bases and J by 1 base, and 11 bases separated the two germline ends. The V gene's germline CDR1 is MNHNS and CDR2 SASEGT. The CDR3 sequence is 15 residues long. CD4+ T cells that had been cultured provided DNA sequenced with the Oncomine TCR Beta short-read assay. Genomic DNA from cultured CD4+ T cells was extracted. TCRdb passed the PCR reads through MiXCR, listing each CDR3 protein once. The table records about 10,000 distinct CDR3 sequences, approximately 59% of them present only once.

Sequencing was performed on CD4+ T cells from blood, cultured in vitro. The TCR originated in a human donor who had recovered from COVID-19. J is TRBJ1-5 and V is TRBV6-1; maybe TRBD1 (6 bases). CDR3 amino acids: CASSASTGSNQPQHF. In DNA, the CDR3 is TGTGCCAGCAGTGCCTCAACAGGGAGCAATCAGCCCCAGCATTTT.